This T cell receptor (beta chain) was recorded in a study of T cells in Graves' hyperthyroidism and ophthalmopathy. Overall study findings and caveats: The model's output predicted ophthalmopathy at a median of 6.5 months prior to onset.

This clonotype has more than one count but fewer than ten. What it binds is unknown. CDR1 and CDR2 (germline): SGHAT, FQNNGV. V lost 6 bases and J lost 4, with 12 bases in between. The CDR3 consists of 14 residues. Amplified TCR beta CDR3 regions came from RNA transcripts. An initial round of RT-PCR targeting the TCR CDR3 relied on the HTBI primer set. One entry per CDR3 protein results from TCRdb running MiXCR on the multiplex PCR reads. The data hold more than 500,000 distinct CDR3 sequences, with around 13% observed a single time. Sequencing was performed on blood. V gene TRBV11-2 combines with J gene TRBJ2-2; D is possibly TRBD2 (5 bases). This TCR was sampled from a woman in her forties with Graves' hyperthyroidism. In DNA, the CDR3 is TGTGCCAGCAGTGGCTACAGCGGCACCGGGGAGCTGTTTTTT. Protein product: CASSGYSGTGELFF.